The 14 T cell receptor beta chains reported below all come from one sample, sequenced in a study of blood T cells in healthy people across ages. Next came a second PCR, run for about 7 to 12 cycles, which used a sample-barcoded 5' primer along with a J-beta primer mix. In TCRdb, the 5' RACE reads were re-called with MiXCR into one record per CDR3 protein. The sample yields 790,000 or so distinct CDR3 sequences, about half seen once. The specimen sequenced was blood. The receptors here all came from a man aged 80 or over in good health.

The rearrangement uses TRBV27 and TRBJ1-4; tentatively, D is TRBD1 (5 bases). Germline V CDR1 and CDR2: MNHEY, SMNVEV (reference sequence). Trimming shortened V by 8 bases and J by 3 bases, and 22 bases separated the two germline ends. This CDR3 spans 17 amino acids. CDR3 residues: CASANSVMTAANEKLFF. The CDR3 coding sequence is TGTGCCAGCGCAAATAGTGTGATGACAGCAGCTAATGAAAAACTGTTTTTT.

This clonotype was picked up a small number of times. V gene TRBV6-5 combines with J gene TRBJ2-2, with D unclear. Germline CDR1 reads MNHEY; CDR2 reads SVGAGI. The CDR3 contains 13 residues. Deletions cut 8 bases from V and 0 bases from J, with 7 bases between. The chain's CDR3 is CASLKTNTGELFF. For the CDR3, the DNA is TGTGCCAGCCTAAAGACGAACACCGGGGAGCTGTTTTTT.

This clonotype was seen only a few times. This chain uses TRBV10-3 with TRBJ1-2; 12 positions agree with TRBD1. The germline CDR1 and CDR2 sequences are ENHRY and SYGVKD. The CDR3 has 18 residues. Trimming at V came to 2 bases and at J to 2 bases, leaving 9 bases not matched to a gene. The CDR3 is CAISERGTGGSTNYGYTF. In DNA, the CDR3 is TGTGCCATCAGTGAGCGGGGGACAGGGGGCTCCACAAACTATGGCTACACCTTC.

The V call is TRBV5-6, the J call TRBJ2-7; D is possibly TRBD2 (5 bases). Looked up from germline, CDR1 is SGHDT and CDR2 is YYEEEE. This CDR3 spans 14 amino acids. V lost 4 bases and J 3 bases, leaving 14 bases between the germline ends. The CDR3 spells CASSRTGNNYEQYF. DNA for the CDR3: TGTGCCAGCAGCAGGACCGGGAATAACTACGAGCAGTACTTC.

This clonotype showed up just a few times. The rearrangement joins TRBV7-9 to TRBJ2-1; D possibly corresponds to TRBD1 (6 bases). V was trimmed by 6 bases and J by 5 bases, leaving 14 bases between them. Germline CDR1 and CDR2: SEHNR and FQNEAQ (reference sequence). The CDR3 is 14 residues long. The CDR3 sequence is CASSSAGVHNEQFF. The CDR3 region has the DNA TGTGCCAGCAGTTCTGCAGGGGTACACAATGAGCAGTTCTTC.

There are a few counts of this clonotype. The V call is TRBV29-1, the J call TRBJ1-2, with 7 bases fitting TRBD1. The germline gives CDR1 SQVTM, CDR2 ANQGSEA. Trimming at V came to 6 bases and at J to 3 bases, leaving 7 bases not matched to a gene. This CDR3 is 13 amino acids long. As DNA, the CDR3 is TGCAGCGTAGCGACAGGGCAGGACTATGGCTACACCTTC. Amino acids: CSVATGQDYGYTF.

This clonotype was recorded a few times. The rearrangement links TRBV29-1 to TRBJ2-5; D tentatively fits TRBD1 or TRBD2 (5 bases each). The DNA end favors TRBJ2-1, so the J call may be wrong. This CDR3 is 12 amino acids long. The germline V gene encodes CDR1 SQVTM and CDR2 ANQGSEA. CDR3 loop: CSVGVDQETQFF. In nucleotides, the CDR3 is TGCAGCGTGGGGGTGGACCAAGAGACCCAGTTCTTC.

The V gene is TRBV6-4, the J gene TRBJ2-1; 9 bases line up with TRBD1. This CDR3 is built from 15 residues. The junction had 0 bases not matched to a gene; V was cut back by 0 bases and J by 3 bases. Germline CDR1 MRHNA, CDR2 SNTAGT. The CDR3 nucleotides are TGTGCCAGCAGTGACTCGACAGGGGGCTACAATGAGCAGTTCTTC. Residues: CASSDSTGGYNEQFF.

V is TRBV11-3 and J is TRBJ2-5; tentative D call: TRBD1 (6 bases). This CDR3 is built from 15 residues. CDR1 is SGHNT, CDR2 YENEEA, per germline. The V end was cut by 5 bases, the J end by 5 bases, with 18 bases between. The CDR3 coding sequence is TGTGCCAGCAGCCCTCGGGACACCGTCGTTGAGACCCAGTACTTC. Translation gives CASSPRDTVVETQYF.

The chain uses TRBV20-1 and TRBJ2-3; 12 nucleotides line up with TRBD2. From germline, CDR1 is DFQATT and CDR2 SNEGSKA (reference sequence). The CDR3 runs 15 residues. The trim removed 4 bases at V and 6 bases at J, leaving 8 bases unmatched. As DNA, the CDR3 is TGCAGTGCTACATCTAGCGGGAGGGCCGTGGATACGCAGTATTTT. Residues: CSATSSGRAVDTQYF.

Worth noting for this clonotype: One junction end disagrees with the germline gene, perhaps due to a read error. The rearrangement uses TRBV15 and TRBJ2-3, with a possible D match to TRBD1 (5 bases). The CDR3 contains 16 residues. Per germline, CDR1 LNHNV and CDR2 YYDKDF (reference sequence). CDR3 in amino acids: CATSRDTGRIADTRYF. Written as DNA, the CDR3 is TGTGCCACCAGCAGAGATACAGGCCGGATAGCAGATACGCGGTATTTT.

The chain recombines TRBV6-9 with TRBJ2-1; D possibly matches TRBD1 or TRBD2 (6 bases each). Germline loops: CDR1 MNHGY, CDR2 SVAAGI. V was trimmed by 2 bases and J by 6 bases, leaving 20 bases between them. The CDR3 has 17 residues. The CDR3 DNA follows: TGTGCCAGCAGTTATCCTAGGTCCGGGGGCCAGTTCAATGAGCAGTTCTTC. It encodes CASSYPRSGGQFNEQFF.

As to this clonotype: With a much larger clone just one base away, this may be a read error. The chain combines TRBV25-1 with TRBJ2-1; 8 bases align to TRBD1. In germline, CDR1 is MGHDK, CDR2 SYGVNS. CDR3 length equals 14 residues. Trimming at V came to 6 bases and at J to 5 bases, leaving 6 bases not matched to a gene. Here the CDR3 reads CASRAGGIHNEQFF. In nucleotides, the CDR3 is TGTGCCAGCAGAGCAGGGGGCATCCACAATGAGCAGTTCTTC.

The chain has TRBV20-1 and TRBJ2-7; D is uncertain. Germline CDR1 DFQATT, CDR2 SNEGSKA (reference sequence). Deletions cut 4 bases from V and 3 bases from J, with 7 bases between. The CDR3 covers 11 residues. The CDR3: CSATTRYEQYF. Here the CDR3 DNA reads TGCAGTGCTACCACACGCTACGAGCAGTACTTC.